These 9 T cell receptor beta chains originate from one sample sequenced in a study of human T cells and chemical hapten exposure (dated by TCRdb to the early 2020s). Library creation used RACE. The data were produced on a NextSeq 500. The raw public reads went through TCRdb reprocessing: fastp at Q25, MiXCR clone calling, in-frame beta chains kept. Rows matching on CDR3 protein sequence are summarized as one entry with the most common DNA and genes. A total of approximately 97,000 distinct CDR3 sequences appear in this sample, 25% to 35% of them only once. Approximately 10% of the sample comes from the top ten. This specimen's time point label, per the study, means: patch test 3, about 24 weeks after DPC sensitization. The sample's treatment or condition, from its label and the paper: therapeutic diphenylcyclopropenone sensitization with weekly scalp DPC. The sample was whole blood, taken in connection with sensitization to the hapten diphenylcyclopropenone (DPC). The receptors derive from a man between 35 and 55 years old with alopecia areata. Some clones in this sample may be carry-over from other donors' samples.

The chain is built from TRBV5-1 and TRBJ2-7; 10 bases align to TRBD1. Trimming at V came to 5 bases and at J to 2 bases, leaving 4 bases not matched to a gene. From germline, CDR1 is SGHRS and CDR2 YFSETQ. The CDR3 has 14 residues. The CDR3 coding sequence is TGCGCCAGCAGATACGACAGGGGGCCCTACGAGCAGTACTTC. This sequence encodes CASRYDRGPYEQYF.

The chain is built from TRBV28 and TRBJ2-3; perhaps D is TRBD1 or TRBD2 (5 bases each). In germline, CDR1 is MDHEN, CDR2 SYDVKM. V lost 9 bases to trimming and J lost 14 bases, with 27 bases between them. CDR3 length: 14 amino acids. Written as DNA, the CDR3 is TGTGCCAGTGCGTTTTGGGACCAAAGTGGCCTCACGTATTTT. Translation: CASAFWDQSGLTYF.

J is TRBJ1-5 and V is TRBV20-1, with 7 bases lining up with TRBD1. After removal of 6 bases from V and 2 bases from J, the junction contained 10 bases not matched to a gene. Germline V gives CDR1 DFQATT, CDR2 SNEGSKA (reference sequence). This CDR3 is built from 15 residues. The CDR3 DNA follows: TGCAGTGCAGGGAGCAGGGACAGTCGCAATCAGCCCCAGCATTTT. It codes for CSAGSRDSRNQPQHF.

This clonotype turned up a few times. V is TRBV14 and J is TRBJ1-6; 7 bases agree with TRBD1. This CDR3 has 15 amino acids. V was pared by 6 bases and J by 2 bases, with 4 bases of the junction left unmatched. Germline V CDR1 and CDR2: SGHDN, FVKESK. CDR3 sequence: CASRAGTAYNSPLHF. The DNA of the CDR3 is TGTGCCAGCAGGGCCGGGACAGCCTATAATTCACCCCTCCACTTT.

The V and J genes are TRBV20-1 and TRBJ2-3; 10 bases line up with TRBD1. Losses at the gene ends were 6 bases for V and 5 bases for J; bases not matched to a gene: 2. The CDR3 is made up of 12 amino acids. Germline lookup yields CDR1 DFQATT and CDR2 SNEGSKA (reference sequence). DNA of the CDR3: TGCAGTGCGGACAGGGGGATAGATACGCAGTATTTT. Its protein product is CSADRGIDTQYF.

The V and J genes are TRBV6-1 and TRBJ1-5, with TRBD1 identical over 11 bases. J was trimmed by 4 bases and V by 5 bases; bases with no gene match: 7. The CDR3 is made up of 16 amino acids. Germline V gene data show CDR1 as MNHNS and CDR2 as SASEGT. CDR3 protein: CASSLRTGGGNQPQHF. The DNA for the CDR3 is TGTGCCAGCAGTCTCAGGACAGGGGGCGGGAATCAGCCCCAGCATTTT.

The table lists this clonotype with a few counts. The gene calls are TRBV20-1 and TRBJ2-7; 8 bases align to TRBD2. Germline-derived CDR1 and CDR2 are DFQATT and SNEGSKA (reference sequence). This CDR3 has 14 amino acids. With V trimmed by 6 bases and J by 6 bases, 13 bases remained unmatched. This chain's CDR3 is CSAERERELGEQYF. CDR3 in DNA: TGCAGTGCGGAAAGGGAGCGGGAGTTGGGCGAGCAGTACTTC.

Here the CDR3 DNA reads TGTGCCAGCAGCTGGGGAGACAGGGTGAACACTGAAGCTTTCTTT. This encodes CASSWGDRVNTEAFF. The chain couples TRBV5-6 to TRBJ1-1, with 7 positions matching TRBD1. Germline CDR1 is SGHDT and CDR2 is YYEEEE. The CDR3 has 15 residues. The trim removed 3 bases at V and 0 bases at J, leaving 5 bases unmatched.

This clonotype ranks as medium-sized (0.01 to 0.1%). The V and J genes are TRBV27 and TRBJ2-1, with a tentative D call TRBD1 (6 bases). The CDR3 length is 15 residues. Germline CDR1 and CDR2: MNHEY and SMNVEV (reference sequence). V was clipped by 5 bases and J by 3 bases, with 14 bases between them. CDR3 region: CASSVDSDYYNEQFF. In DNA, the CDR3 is TGTGCCAGCAGTGTGGACAGCGACTACTACAATGAGCAGTTCTTC.